This T cell receptor (beta chain) is from a study of cytomegalovirus exposure and HLA in healthy donors. The study's findings and limits: With high specificity and sensitivity, the classifier reportedly diagnosed cytomegalovirus status.

Comment on this clone: What it binds is not known.

The V gene's germline CDR1 is SQVTM and CDR2 ANQGSEA. This CDR3 spans 14 amino acids. With 6 bases removed from V and 5 bases from J, the gap between germline ends came to 18 bases. Generated by immunoSEQ multiplex PCR, the TCRdb table keeps only in-frame clones and is missing some. Of about 160,000 clones in the sample, nearly 90% are singletons; the top ten hold about 9.3%. The J gene is TRBJ2-3, the V gene TRBV29-1, with a tentative D call TRBD1 (7 bases). The specimen sequenced was PBMCs. The TCR was taken from a woman between 18 and 29 years old in good health and CMV-seropositive. The CDR3 DNA reads TGCAGCGTCGGGCGCAGGCAGGGGGGAGATACGCAGTATTTT. This translates into CSVGRRQGGDTQYF.